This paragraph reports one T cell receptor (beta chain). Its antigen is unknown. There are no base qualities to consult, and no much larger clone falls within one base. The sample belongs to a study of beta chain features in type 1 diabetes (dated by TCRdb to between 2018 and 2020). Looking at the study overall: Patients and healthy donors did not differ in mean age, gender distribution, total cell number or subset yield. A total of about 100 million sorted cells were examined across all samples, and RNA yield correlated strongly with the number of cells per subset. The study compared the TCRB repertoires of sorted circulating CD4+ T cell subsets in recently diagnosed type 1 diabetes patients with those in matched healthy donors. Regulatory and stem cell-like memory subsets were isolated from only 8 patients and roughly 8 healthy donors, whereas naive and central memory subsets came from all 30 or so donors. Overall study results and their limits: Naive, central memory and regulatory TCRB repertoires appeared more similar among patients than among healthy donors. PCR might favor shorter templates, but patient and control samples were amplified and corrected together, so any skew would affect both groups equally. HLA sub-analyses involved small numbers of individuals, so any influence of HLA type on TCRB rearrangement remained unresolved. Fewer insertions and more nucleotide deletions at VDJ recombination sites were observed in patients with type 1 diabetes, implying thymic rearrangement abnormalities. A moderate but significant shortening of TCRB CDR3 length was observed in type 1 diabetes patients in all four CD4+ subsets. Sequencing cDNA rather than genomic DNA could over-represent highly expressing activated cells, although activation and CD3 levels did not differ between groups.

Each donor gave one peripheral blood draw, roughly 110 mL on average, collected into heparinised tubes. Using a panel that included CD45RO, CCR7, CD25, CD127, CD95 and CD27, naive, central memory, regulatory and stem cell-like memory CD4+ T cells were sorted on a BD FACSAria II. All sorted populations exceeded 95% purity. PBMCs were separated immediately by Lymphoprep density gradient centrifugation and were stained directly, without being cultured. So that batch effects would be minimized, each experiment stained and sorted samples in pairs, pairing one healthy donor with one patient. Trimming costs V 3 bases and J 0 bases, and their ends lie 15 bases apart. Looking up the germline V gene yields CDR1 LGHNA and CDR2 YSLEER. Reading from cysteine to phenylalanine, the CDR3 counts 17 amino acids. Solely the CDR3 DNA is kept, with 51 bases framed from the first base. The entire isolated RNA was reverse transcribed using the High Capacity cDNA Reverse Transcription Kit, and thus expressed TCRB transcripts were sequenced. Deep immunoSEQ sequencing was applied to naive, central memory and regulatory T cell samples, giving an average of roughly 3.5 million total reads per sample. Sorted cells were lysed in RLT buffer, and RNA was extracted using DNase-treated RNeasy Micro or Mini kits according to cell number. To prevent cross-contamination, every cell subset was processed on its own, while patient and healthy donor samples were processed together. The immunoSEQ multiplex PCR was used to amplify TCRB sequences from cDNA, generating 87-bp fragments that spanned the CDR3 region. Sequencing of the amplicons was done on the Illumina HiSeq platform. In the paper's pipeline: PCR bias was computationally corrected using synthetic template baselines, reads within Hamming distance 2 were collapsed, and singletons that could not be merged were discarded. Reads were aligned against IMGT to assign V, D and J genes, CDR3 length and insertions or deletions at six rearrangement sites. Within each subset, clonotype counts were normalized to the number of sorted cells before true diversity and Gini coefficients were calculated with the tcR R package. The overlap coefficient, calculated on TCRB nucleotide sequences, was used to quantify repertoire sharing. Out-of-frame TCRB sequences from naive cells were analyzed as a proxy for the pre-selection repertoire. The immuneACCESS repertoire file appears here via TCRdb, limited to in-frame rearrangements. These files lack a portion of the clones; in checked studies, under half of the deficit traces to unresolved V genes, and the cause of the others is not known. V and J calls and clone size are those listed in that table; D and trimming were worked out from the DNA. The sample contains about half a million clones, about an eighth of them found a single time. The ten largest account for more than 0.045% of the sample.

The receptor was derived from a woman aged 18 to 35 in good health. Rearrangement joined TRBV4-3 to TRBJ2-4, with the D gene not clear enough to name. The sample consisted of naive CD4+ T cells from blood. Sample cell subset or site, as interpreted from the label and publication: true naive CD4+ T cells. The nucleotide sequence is TGCGCCAGCAGCCAGACCGAACTCCGGCTAGCCAAAAACATTCAGTACTTC. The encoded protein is CASSQTELRLAKNIQYF.